This record covers a single T cell receptor beta chain. This clonotype was detected only once. It has no known antigen specificity. No quality values exist for individual bases; no much larger clone is one base distant. One read alone is weak evidence. CDR1 MGHRA and CDR2 YSYEKL were looked up in the germline V gene. The CDR3 numbers 19 residues from cysteine through phenylalanine. The DNA shown is the 57-base CDR3, in frame from base 1. V is pruned by 4 bases and J by 2 bases, leaving 18 bases of the junction without a gene match. The data derive from a study of tumor-infiltrating lymphocytes in primary liver carcinoma (dated by TCRdb to about 2017). Regarding the study in general: Four or five patients with histopathologically diagnosed primary liver carcinoma underwent surgical resection in China between late 2015 and March 2016. The study combined TCRbeta repertoire sequencing, expression microarrays and whole-exome sequencing across five regions of each liver tumor, with adjacent normal tissue and blood. Of the five patients, three men and two women aged 30 to 69 years, four had hepatocellular carcinoma and one had combined HCC and intrahepatic cholangiocarcinoma. Repertoires from technical replicates were highly reproducible, with mean shared-clone rates about 0.91 and correlation coefficients above 0.98. Samples yielded roughly 3.5 to 8 million productive TCRbeta reads; read depth did not differ significantly between tissue types. A total of around 35 specimens from 5 patients, comprising around 25 tumor regions, 5 adjacent noncancerous liver tissues and 5 peripheral blood samples, were covered by TCRbeta repertoire sequencing. The five patients had tumors of stage T1-T3 N0M0, with maximum diameters ranging from about 4 to 11 cm.

A constant-region primer and ProtoScript II reverse transcriptase were used to reverse-transcribe TCRbeta-specific cDNA from roughly 500 ng total RNA. Three nested multiplex PCR rounds, following a slightly modified ARM-PCR procedure, were used to build the TCRbeta libraries. The first two PCR rounds used multiplex TRBV1-TRBV30 forward primers with a Cbeta reverse primer, each for approximately 11 cycles. Sample barcodes and Illumina adapters were added in a final 25-cycle PCR with Deep VentR polymerase. Amplicons of 200-500 bp were gel-purified with a QIAquick gel extraction kit before sequencing. An Illumina HiSeq 2500 was used to sequence the TCRbeta amplicons with 250-bp paired-end reads. As for the authors' bioinformatics: Reads were quality-trimmed with Trimmomatic v0.33, and paired reads were merged with FLASH v1.2.11 to recover full CDR3 sequences. V, D and J germline segments were assigned to the rearranged TCRbeta sequences using MiGEC v1.2.1b. Clonotype statistics and Shannon-Wiener diversity indices were calculated with VDJtools v1.0.0. Except for diversity analysis, only the 250 most abundant clonotypes of each sample were used in subsequent analyses to reduce sampling bias. Clones were called with MiXCR by TCRdb after fastp trimmed the public reads at Q25, and only in-frame beta chains were retained. Here each entry gathers all rows of one CDR3 protein and keeps the most common genes and DNA. TCRdb, rather than the study authors, made the V and J calls. The sample data list about 320,000 distinct CDR3 sequences, and 65% of these were observed just once. About 8.4% of the sample lies in the top ten.

TRIzol reagent was used to extract blood RNA from unsorted whole blood, while the DNeasy Blood & Tissue kit provided the germline DNA. Patients had chronic HBV infection and were treatment-naive at sampling. Before surgery, roughly 4 milliliters of peripheral blood were collected into K2EDTA tubes. Results and caveats for the whole study, not just this receptor: Only the TCR beta chain was sequenced, which likely underestimates true repertoire diversity because unpaired alpha chains were not captured. Because the samples were bulk and unsorted, CD4+ and CD8+ T cell repertoires could not be compared. Repertoire overlap was higher between tumor regions (mean roughly 35%) than tumor-adjacent (17%) or tumor-blood (approximately 15%) pairs, consistent with antigen-driven expansion. A significantly larger repertoire fraction was made up by the top 250 clones in tumors than in blood (p = 0.039). The study included only a handful of patients, and the authors note findings should be validated in a larger study.

Sequenced: peripheral blood. This TCR was recovered from a man between 35 and 55 years old with primary liver carcinoma and hepatitis B virus infection. The chain links TRBV4-1 with TRBJ2-3, with TRBD2 matching 7 junction bases. The sequence in DNA is TGCGCCAGCAGCCGAGCGCTACAGATTAGCGGGTTCCTCACAGATACGCAGTATTTT. Translated, this gives CASSRALQISGFLTDTQYF.